Below, 3 T cell receptor beta chains from the same sample are listed, as sequenced in a study of CD8 T cells in ankylosing spondylitis. Findings and caveats of the study: About 8 highly homologous variants made up a TCR beta motif, and this motif appeared characteristic of ankylosing spondylitis blood.

Their target antigens are unknown. TCRdb reanalysed the 5' RACE reads using MiXCR and keeps one entry per CDR3 protein. Among fewer than 450,000 distinct CDR3 sequences listed, more than 15% were seen once. The sequenced material came from blood, either unsorted or a sorted T cell fraction (not recorded which). These receptors originate from a male donor with ankylosing spondylitis.

This clonotype was detected a few times. The genes are TRBV20-1 and TRBJ1-2, with 8 bases fitting TRBD1. J was trimmed by 7 bases and V by 3 bases; bases with no gene match: 13. The CDR3 loop spans 15 amino acids. The germline V gene has CDR1 DFQATT and CDR2 SNEGSKA (reference sequence). CDR3 loop: CSARVTGAVSSGYTF. The CDR3 nucleotides are TGCAGTGCTAGGGTGACAGGGGCGGTGTCGAGTGGCTACACCTTC.

V usage is TRBV9 and J usage is TRBJ2-1; 12 bases line up with TRBD2. Germline-derived CDR1 and CDR2 are SGDLS and YYNGEE. This CDR3 is built from 18 residues. V was pared by 0 bases and J by 4 bases, with 8 bases of the junction left unmatched. The CDR3 sequence: CASSVEASGGAGYNEQFF. The CDR3 coding sequence is TGTGCCAGCAGCGTAGAGGCTAGCGGGGGGGCAGGGTACAATGAGCAGTTCTTC. The full variable domain, rest sourced from reference TRBV9 and TRBJ2-1, is DSGVTQTPKHLITATGQRVTLRCSPRSGDLSVYWYQQSLDQGLQFLIQYYNGEERAKGNILERFSAQQFPDLHSELNLSSLELGDSALYFCASSVEASGGAGYNEQFFGPGTRLTVL.

This clonotype was seen repeatedly, ten times or more. The chain employs TRBV12-3 or TRBV12-4 and TRBJ2-3, with D unclear. The CDR3 has 12 residues. Trimming removed 5 bases at V and 7 bases at J, with 10 bases between. CDR3 sequence reads: CASSQTAYTQYF. DNA for the CDR3: TGTGCCAGCAGTCAAACAGCCTATACGCAGTATTTT.